The 7 T cell receptor beta chains listed next were all sequenced from one sample in a study of blood T cell repertoires in COVID-19. Profiled with immunoSEQ multiplex PCR; TCRdb holds only in-frame clones, not every one. In the table there are tens of thousands of clones, around 90% of which are singletons. Sequenced: peripheral blood. The origin of the receptors is a woman aged 45 to 65 with acute or convalescent COVID-19.

This clone was observed a few times. V and J are TRBV9 and TRBJ2-3; 8 nucleotides line up with TRBD1. Germline V gene lookup returns CDR1 SGDLS and CDR2 YYNGEE. This CDR3 is built from 16 residues. The junction had 8 bases not matched to a gene; V was cut back by 3 bases and J by 2 bases. The CDR3 DNA follows: TGTGCCAGCAGCGCTCGACAGGGGACATACACAGATACGCAGTATTTT. Amino acids: CASSARQGTYTDTQYF.

This clone came up a few times. The V call is TRBV4-1, the J call TRBJ1-2; tentatively, D is TRBD1 (6 bases). Germline CDR1 MGHRA, CDR2 YSYEKL. The CDR3 contains 22 residues. V was shortened by 3 bases and J by 8 bases, with 40 bases between the two germline ends. The CDR3 DNA sequence: TGCGCCAGCAGCCAGCCGGGACAACCCCTACGCACTACTGGCGGATATAATGGAGGCTACACCTTC. It is translated as CASSQPGQPLRTTGGYNGGYTF.

The gene calls are TRBV30 and TRBJ2-1, with 8 bases matching TRBD2. This CDR3 spans 17 amino acids. V dropped 2 bases and J dropped 2; count of bases not matched to a gene: 11. The V gene's germline CDR1 is GTSNPN and CDR2 SVGIG (reference sequence). This CDR3 is CAWSPQMVAGTYNEQFF. DNA for the CDR3: TGTGCCTGGAGTCCTCAAATGGTAGCGGGGACCTACAATGAGCAGTTCTTC.

The V gene is TRBV6-2 or TRBV6-3, the J gene TRBJ2-1, with 8 bases fitting TRBD2. Germline lookup yields CDR1 MNHEY and CDR2 SVGEGT. The V segment lost 7 bases and the J segment 6 bases; nucleotides outside the gene matches: 11. The CDR3 is 15 residues long. This CDR3 is CASTPERELINEQFF. The DNA of the CDR3 is TGTGCCAGCACCCCAGAGCGGGAGTTGATCAATGAGCAGTTCTTC.

This sequence joins TRBV2 and TRBJ1-4; tentative D call: TRBD1 (5 bases). V was trimmed by 6 bases and J by 15 bases, leaving 14 bases between them. This CDR3 has 11 amino acids. Germline V CDR1 and CDR2: SNHLY, FYNNEI. CDR3 DNA: TGTGCCAGCAGGACCAGGGATTTATTGTTTTTT. This codes for CASRTRDLLFF.

The V call is TRBV28, the J call TRBJ2-2, with D unresolved. The germline V gene encodes CDR1 MDHEN and CDR2 SYDVKM. The CDR3 spans 11 residues. V was shortened by 7 bases and J by 8 bases, with 8 bases between the two germline ends. For the CDR3, the DNA is TGTGCCAGCAACTCTGGTGGGGAGCTGTTTTTT. Encoded protein: CASNSGGELFF.

The chain links TRBV11-2 to TRBJ1-2, with D unclear. Trimming stripped 3 bases from V and 1 base from J, with 6 bases between. This CDR3 is built from 13 residues. Germline V lookup: CDR1 SGHAT, CDR2 FQNNGV. The CDR3 DNA is TGTGCCAGCAGCTTCGGGATTAACTATGGCTACACCTTC. Protein product: CASSFGINYGYTF.